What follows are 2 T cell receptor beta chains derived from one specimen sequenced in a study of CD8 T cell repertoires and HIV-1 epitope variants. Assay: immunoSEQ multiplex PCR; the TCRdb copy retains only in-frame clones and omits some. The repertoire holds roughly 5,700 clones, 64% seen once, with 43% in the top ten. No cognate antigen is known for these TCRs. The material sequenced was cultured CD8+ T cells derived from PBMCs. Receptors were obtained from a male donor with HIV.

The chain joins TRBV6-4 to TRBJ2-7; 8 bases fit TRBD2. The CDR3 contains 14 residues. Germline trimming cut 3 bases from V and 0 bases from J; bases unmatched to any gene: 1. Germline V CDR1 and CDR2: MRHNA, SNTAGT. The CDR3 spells CASSESGSSYEQYF. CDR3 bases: TGTGCCAGCAGTGAAAGCGGGAGCTCCTACGAGCAGTACTTC.

CDR3 DNA sequence: TGTGCCAGCAGCGGGGGGAGGGCAGGTTATGGCTACACCTTC. Translating gives CASSGGRAGYGYTF. This chain links TRBV7-2 with TRBJ1-2; D possibly corresponds to TRBD1 (5 bases). V was clipped by 5 bases and J by 5 bases, with 15 bases between them. The CDR3 has 14 residues. The germline V gene has CDR1 SGHTA and CDR2 FQGNSA. Full variable domain (rest looked up from reference TRBV7-2 and TRBJ1-2): GAGVSQSPSNKVTEKGKDVELRCDPISGHTALYWYRQSLGQGLEFLIYFQGNSAPDKSGLPSDRFSAERTGGSVSTLTIQRTQQEDSAVYLCASSGGRAGYGYTFGSGTRLTVV.